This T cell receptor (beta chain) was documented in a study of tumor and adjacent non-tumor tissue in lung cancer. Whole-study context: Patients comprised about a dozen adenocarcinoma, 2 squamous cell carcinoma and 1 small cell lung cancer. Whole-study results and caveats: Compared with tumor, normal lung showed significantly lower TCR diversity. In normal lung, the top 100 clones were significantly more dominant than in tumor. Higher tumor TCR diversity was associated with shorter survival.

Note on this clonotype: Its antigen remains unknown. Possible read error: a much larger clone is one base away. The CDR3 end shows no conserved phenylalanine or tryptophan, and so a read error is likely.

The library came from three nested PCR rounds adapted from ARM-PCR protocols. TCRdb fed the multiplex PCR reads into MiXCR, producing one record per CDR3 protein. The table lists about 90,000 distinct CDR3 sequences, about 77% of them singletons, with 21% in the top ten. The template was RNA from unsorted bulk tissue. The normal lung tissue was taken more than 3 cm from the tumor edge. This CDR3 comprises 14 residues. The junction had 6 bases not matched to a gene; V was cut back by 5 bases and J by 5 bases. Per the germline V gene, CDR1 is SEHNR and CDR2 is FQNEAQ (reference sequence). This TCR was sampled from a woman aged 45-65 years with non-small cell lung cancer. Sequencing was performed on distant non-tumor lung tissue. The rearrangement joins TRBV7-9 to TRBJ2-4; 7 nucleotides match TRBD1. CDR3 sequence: CASSTPGQQNIQYV. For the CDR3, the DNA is TGTGCCAGCAGCACACCGGGACAGCAAAACATTCAGTACGTC.